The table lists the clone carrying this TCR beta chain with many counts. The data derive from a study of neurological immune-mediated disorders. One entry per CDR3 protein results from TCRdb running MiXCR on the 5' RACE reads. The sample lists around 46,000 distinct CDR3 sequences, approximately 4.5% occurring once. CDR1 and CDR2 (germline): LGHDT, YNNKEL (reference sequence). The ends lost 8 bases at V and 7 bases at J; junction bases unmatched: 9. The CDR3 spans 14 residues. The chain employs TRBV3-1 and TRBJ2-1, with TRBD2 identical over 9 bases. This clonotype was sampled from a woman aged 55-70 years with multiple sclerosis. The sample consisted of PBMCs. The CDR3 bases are TGTGCCAGCGGCAATAGCGGGAGAAGTAATGAGCAGTTCTTC. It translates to CASGNSGRSNEQFF.